The 29 T cell receptor beta chains in this list originate from one sample, sequenced in a study of post-analysis software for immune sequencing data (dated by TCRdb to the mid-2010s). General study outcomes and caveats: Significantly higher frequencies in patients than in controls were found for roughly 5 TRBV segments, including TRBV5-6, TRBV5-1 and TRBV20-1.

No cognate antigen is known for these TCRs. Library preparation was by PCR. Sequencing used an Illumina HiSeq 2500. Unique molecular identifiers were incorporated into TCR beta cDNA libraries to reduce PCR and sequencing biases. Clones were called with MiXCR by TCRdb after fastp trimmed the public reads at Q25, and only in-frame beta chains were retained. When rows share a CDR3 protein, they turn into one entry using the most common DNA and genes. This sample lists roughly 730,000 distinct CDR3 sequences; 25% to 30% were detected once. The top ten clonotypes cover 0.56% of the sample. The sequenced sample consisted of blood. These receptors all stem from a girl aged 10 to 17 with multiple sclerosis.

This clonotype has a handful of counts. The chain recombines TRBV29-1 with TRBJ1-5, with D possibly TRBD1 on 6 matching bases. Germline V gives CDR1 SQVTM, CDR2 ANQGSEA. V lost 8 bases to trimming and J lost 5 bases, with 13 bases between them. This CDR3 region has 12 residues. This chain's CDR3 is CSLQGKDQPQHF. As DNA, the CDR3 is TGCAGCCTCCAGGGGAAGGATCAGCCCCAGCATTTT.

This chain uses TRBV7-2 with TRBJ2-5, with 7 bases that match TRBD1. The CDR3 covers 15 residues. V gave up 5 bases and J gave up 4 bases; unmatched junction bases: 10. Germline V gene data show CDR1 as SGHTA and CDR2 as FQGNSA. The DNA for the CDR3 is TGTGCCAGCAGCAGAAACGGACAGGCTTTAGAGACCCAGTACTTC. It encodes CASSRNGQALETQYF.

The chain recombines TRBV6-1 with TRBJ1-2, with TRBD1 matching over 10 bases. Germline trimming cut 6 bases from V and 4 bases from J; bases unmatched to any gene: 14. This CDR3 is built from 17 residues. Germline loops: CDR1 MNHNS, CDR2 SASEGT. DNA for the CDR3: TGTGCCAGCAGCCCACTCTCGGGACAGGGGACCTTCTATGGCTACACCTTC. Protein: CASSPLSGQGTFYGYTF.

V is TRBV7-9 and J is TRBJ2-2, with a tentative D call TRBD1 (6 bases). The CDR3 consists of 19 residues. V was clipped by 3 bases and J by 1 base, with 21 bases between them. The V gene's germline CDR1 is SEHNR and CDR2 FQNEAQ (reference sequence). DNA of the CDR3: TGTGCCAGCAGCTTCTCCCCCAATCGGGAACAGGGGAACACCGGGGAGCTGTTTTTT. The encoded protein is CASSFSPNREQGNTGELFF. Based on the CDR3 plus reference TRBV7-9 and TRBJ2-2, the full variable domain is DTGVSQNPRHKITKRGQNVTFRCDPISEHNRLYWYRQTLGQGPEFLTYFQNEAQLEKSRLLSDRFSAERPKGSFSTLEIQRTEQGDSAMYLCASSFSPNREQGNTGELFFGEGSRLTVL.

The chain is built from TRBV20-1 and TRBJ2-5, with 8 bases that match TRBD1. Per the germline V gene, CDR1 is DFQATT and CDR2 is SNEGSKA (reference sequence). Trimming at V came to 6 bases and at J to 7 bases, leaving 10 bases not matched to a gene. The CDR3 consists of 13 residues. The CDR3, as DNA: TGCAGTGCCATCGGACAGGGAGCTGGGACCCAGTACTTC. It specifies CSAIGQGAGTQYF.

V and J are TRBV7-2 and TRBJ2-5, with 8 nucleotides matching TRBD2. The CDR3 loop spans 15 amino acids. The germline gives CDR1 SGHTA, CDR2 FQGNSA. Trimming removed 5 bases from V and 1 base from J; junction bases left unmatched: 6. The CDR3 spells CASSHSGSPQETQYF. Here the CDR3 DNA reads TGTGCCAGCAGCCACAGCGGGAGCCCCCAAGAGACCCAGTACTTC.

There are a few counts of this clonotype. This sequence joins TRBV5-6 and TRBJ2-5; D perhaps matches TRBD2 (5 bases). This CDR3 has 15 residues. V lost 0 bases and J lost 4, with 13 bases in between. CDR1 and CDR2 (germline): SGHDT, YYEEEE. The CDR3 coding sequence is TGTGCCAGCAGCTTGGTTGCGGCGGGCGGAGAGACCCAGTACTTC. Translating it yields CASSLVAAGGETQYF.

The V call is TRBV6-5, the J call TRBJ2-7; weak D call: TRBD1 (6 bases). The CDR3 is 15 amino acids. The V and J ends lost 2 bases and 4 bases respectively, with 15 bases between them. CDR1 is MNHEY, CDR2 SVGAGI, per germline. CDR3 nucleotides: TGTGCCAGCAGTTACGATCTAGGGACATCTTACGAGCAGTACTTC. It specifies CASSYDLGTSYEQYF.

To note about this clonotype: A much larger clone lies one base from this, so it may be a read error. The chain carries TRBV29-1 and TRBJ2-7, with a tentative D call TRBD1 (5 bases). The CDR3 has 15 residues. The V end lost 7 bases, the J end lost 0 bases, and 19 bases lay between the germline ends. CDR1 and CDR2 from the germline V gene are SQVTM and ANQGSEA. CDR3: CSAISSRAVSYEQYF. CDR3 nucleotide sequence: TGCAGCGCCATATCCAGCAGGGCGGTCTCCTACGAGCAGTACTTC.

The V gene is TRBV11-2, the J gene TRBJ2-7; D is perhaps TRBD2 (7 bases). This CDR3 comprises 15 residues. Trimming left V 5 bases short and J 4 bases short, with 18 bases between. The germline CDR1 and CDR2 sequences are SGHAT and FQNNGV. This CDR3 reads CASSPDPGGVYEQYF. CDR3 DNA: TGTGCCAGCAGCCCAGATCCGGGGGGCGTGTACGAGCAGTACTTC.

Ten or more counts support this clonotype. At one end, the junction sequence differs from germline, possibly due to a read error. The rearrangement links TRBV5-1 to TRBJ2-7, with TRBD2 identical over 13 bases. Germline CDR1 reads SGHRS; CDR2 reads YFSETQ. The CDR3 contains 15 residues. CDR3 nucleotides: TGTGCCAGCAGCCTAGGACTAGCGGGAGTTTCCGAGCAGTACTTC. Encoded protein: CASSLGLAGVSEQYF.

The sample holds a few counts of this clonotype. This chain connects TRBV7-2 to TRBJ2-7; D possibly corresponds to TRBD1 (6 bases). V was cut by 1 base and J by 7 bases, with 17 bases left in between. The CDR3 length is 15 residues. Germline V gives CDR1 SGHTA, CDR2 FQGNSA. CDR3 coding DNA: TGTGCCAGCAGCTTAGTGTTCGGCAGGGACAATGAGCAGTACTTC. Protein: CASSLVFGRDNEQYF.

The chain joins TRBV4-1 to TRBJ1-2; unclear D gene. This CDR3 is built from 13 residues. Germline CDR1 is MGHRA and CDR2 is YSYEKL. Trimming stripped 1 base from V and 5 bases from J, with 8 bases between. The CDR3 spells CASSQGPDYGYTF. The CDR3 coding sequence is TGCGCCAGCAGCCAAGGACCCGATTATGGCTACACCTTC.

This clonotype was picked up a small number of times. This chain links TRBV29-1 with TRBJ2-5; TRBD2 is a possible D gene (6 bases). V dropped 6 bases and J dropped 0 bases, with 11 bases sitting between them. Per the germline V gene, CDR1 is SQVTM and CDR2 is ANQGSEA. The CDR3 runs to 13 residues. For the CDR3, the DNA is TGCAGCGTCGCGGGGACCTACCAAGAGACCCAGTACTTC. It encodes CSVAGTYQETQYF. The complete variable domain, with remaining parts taken from reference TRBV29-1 and TRBJ2-5, reads SAVISQKPSRDICQRGTSLTIQCQVDSQVTMMFWYRQQPGQSLTLIATANQGSEATYESGFVIDKFPISRPNLTFSTLTVSNMSPEDSSIYLCSVAGTYQETQYFGPGTRLLVL.

This chain connects TRBV20-1 to TRBJ2-1, with 9 bases that match TRBD2. The germline CDR1 and CDR2 sequences are DFQATT and SNEGSKA (reference sequence). The CDR3 covers 16 residues. The ends lost 4 bases at V and 4 bases at J; junction bases unmatched: 11. The chain's CDR3 is CSATGSGSPPYNEQFF. The CDR3 nucleotides are TGCAGTGCTACGGGTAGCGGGAGTCCGCCTTACAATGAGCAGTTCTTC.

This clonotype appeared a single time. A single base separates this from a much larger clone, so it may be a read error. This rearrangement joins TRBV4-3 to TRBJ2-1; D unresolved. V lost 4 bases and J lost 4, with 20 bases in between. This CDR3 has 17 residues. The germline V gene encodes CDR1 LGHNA and CDR2 YSLEER. CDR3 residues: CASSRDVGSALYNEQFF. Here the CDR3 DNA reads TGCGCCAGCAGCCGAGATGTCGGCAGCGCCCTTTACAATGAGCAGTTCTTC.

The J gene is TRBJ2-3, the V gene TRBV7-2, with TRBD2 matching 11 bases. The V and J ends lost 2 bases and 2 bases, in that order; junction bases with no gene match: 9. The germline V gene has CDR1 SGHTA and CDR2 FQGNSA. The CDR3 sequence is 18 residues long. CDR3 DNA: TGTGCCAGCAGCTTATGGTCTAGCGGGGGGCTGTCCACAGATACGCAGTATTTT. It yields the protein CASSLWSSGGLSTDTQYF.

The chain links TRBV20-1 to TRBJ2-1; 8 nucleotides align to TRBD1. V gave up 6 bases and J gave up 15 bases; unmatched junction bases: 19. The CDR3 has 14 residues. CDR1 and CDR2 (germline): DFQATT, SNEGSKA (reference sequence). The CDR3 nucleotides are TGCAGTGCGCTCGACCGGGACAGGCCTCAGGGTCCGTTCTTC. Amino acids: CSALDRDRPQGPFF.

The chain employs TRBV7-8 and TRBJ1-2; D not resolved. Per germline, CDR1 SGHVS and CDR2 FQNEAQ. The CDR3 totals 13 residues. Trimming shortened V by 5 bases and J by 8 bases, and 15 bases separated the two germline ends. CDR3 residues: CASSKRTAFGYTF. CDR3 in DNA: TGTGCCAGCAGCAAGAGGACGGCTTTCGGCTACACCTTC.

This chain joins TRBV10-3 and TRBJ2-5, with D possibly matching TRBD1 (5 bases). The DNA end lines up better with TRBJ2-7; the J call may be wrong. The CDR3 runs 13 residues. CDR1 is ENHRY, CDR2 SYGVKD, per germline. The CDR3 region is CAISELGDYEQYF. The CDR3 DNA reads TGTGCCATCAGTGAGTTAGGGGACTACGAGCAGTACTTC.

The sample holds a few counts of this clonotype. The V and J genes are TRBV27 and TRBJ2-4; TRBD1 aligns across 7 bases. Gene TRBJ2-7 matches the end of the DNA better, so the J call may be wrong. The CDR3 covers 14 residues. Germline CDR1 reads MNHEY; CDR2 reads SMNVEV (reference sequence). The CDR3 DNA sequence: TGTGCCAGCAGTTCCACAGGGGATCTCTACGAGCAGTACTTC. Translating it yields CASSSTGDLYEQYF.

Note on this clonotype: The junction departs from germline at one end; a sequencing error may be responsible. The rearrangement uses TRBV7-9 and TRBJ2-6, with a weak D call TRBD2 (5 bases). Per germline, CDR1 SEHNR and CDR2 FQNEAQ (reference sequence). The CDR3 is made up of 16 amino acids. The CDR3 here is CANSRTSFSGANVLTF. Here the CDR3 DNA reads TGTGCCAACAGCCGAACTAGTTTTTCTGGGGCCAACGTCCTGACTTTC.

The chain combines TRBV12-3 or TRBV12-4 with TRBJ2-3, with no clear D. There are 14 residues in the CDR3. Trimming shortened V by 5 bases and J by 8 bases, and 17 bases separated the two germline ends. The CDR3 is CASSDNPTPGTQYF. Here the CDR3 DNA reads TGTGCCAGCAGTGACAACCCGACCCCCGGTACGCAGTATTTT.

This chain joins TRBV7-9 and TRBJ2-1, with TRBD2 identical over 9 bases. The length of the CDR3 is 16 residues. V dropped 4 bases and J dropped 3; count of bases not matched to a gene: 7. Germline V gene lookup returns CDR1 SEHNR and CDR2 FQNEAQ (reference sequence). CDR3 sequence (DNA): TGTGCCAGCAGCTGGGGAGCGGGGGGATACTACAATGAGCAGTTCTTC. Amino acids: CASSWGAGGYYNEQFF.

The V gene is TRBV6-4, the J gene TRBJ2-1, with 10 bases fitting TRBD2. The germline V gene has CDR1 MRHNA and CDR2 SNTAGT. The CDR3 spans 13 residues. Trimming at V came to 7 bases and at J to 6 bases, leaving 3 bases not matched to a gene. The CDR3 is CASKLAGANEQFF. The CDR3 DNA is TGTGCCAGCAAGCTAGCGGGGGCCAATGAGCAGTTCTTC.

This sequence joins TRBV2 and TRBJ2-5, with D possibly TRBD1 on 6 matching bases. The length of the CDR3 is 14 residues. Trimming cost V 1 base and J 7 bases, with 13 bases left between them. CDR1 and CDR2 (germline): SNHLY, FYNNEI. In DNA form, the CDR3 reads TGTGCCAGCAGTGAAGTGGGTACCAGGGGGACCCAGTACTTC. Translating it yields CASSEVGTRGTQYF.

For this clonotype: One end of the junction does not line up with germline, which may come from a read error. The V call is TRBV20-1, the J call TRBJ2-5; 7 bases line up with TRBD2. The CDR3 has 14 amino acids. Per germline, CDR1 DFQATT and CDR2 SNEGSKA (reference sequence). The CDR3 nucleotides read TGCAGTGCTAGTCGGCTAGCGGTACAAGAGACCCAGAACTTC. It yields the protein CSASRLAVQETQNF.

The chain has TRBV28 and TRBJ2-7; D might be TRBD2 (6 bases). This CDR3 spans 15 amino acids. Germline CDR1 is MDHEN and CDR2 is SYDVKM. V dropped 3 bases and J dropped 3 bases, with 15 bases sitting between them. The chain's CDR3 is CASSFPAETSYEQYF. The CDR3 nucleotides read TGTGCCAGCAGTTTCCCTGCAGAGACTAGCTACGAGCAGTACTTC. Based on the CDR3 plus reference TRBV28 and TRBJ2-7, the full variable domain is DVKVTQSSRYLVKRTGEKVFLECVQDMDHENMFWYRQDPGLGLRLIYFSYDVKMKEKGDIPEGYSVSREKKERFSLILESASTNQTSMYLCASSFPAETSYEQYFGPGTRLTVT.

The count of this clonotype is one. The germline gene is not matched at one end of the junction; a read error may be the cause. This sequence joins TRBV15 and TRBJ1-2; tentatively, D is TRBD1 (5 bases). Germline V CDR1 and CDR2: LNHNV, YYDKDF (reference sequence). The CDR3 contains 18 residues. Here the CDR3 reads CATSRDLAGNLANCGYTF. CDR3 in DNA: TGTGCCACCAGCAGAGATCTTGCAGGGAACTTAGCTAACTGTGGCTACACCTTC.